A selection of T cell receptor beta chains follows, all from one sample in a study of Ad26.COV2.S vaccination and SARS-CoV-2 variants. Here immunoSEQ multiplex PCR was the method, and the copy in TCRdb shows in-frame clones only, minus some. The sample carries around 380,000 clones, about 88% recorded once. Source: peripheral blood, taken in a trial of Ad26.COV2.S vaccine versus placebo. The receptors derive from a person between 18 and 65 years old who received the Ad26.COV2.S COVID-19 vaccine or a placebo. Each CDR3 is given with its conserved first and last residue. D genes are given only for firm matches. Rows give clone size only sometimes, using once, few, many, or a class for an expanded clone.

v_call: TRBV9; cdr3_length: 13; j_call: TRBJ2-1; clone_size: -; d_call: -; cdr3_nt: TGTGCCAGCAGCGTACTAGACTGGGACGAGCAGTTCTTC; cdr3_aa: CASSVLDWDEQFF
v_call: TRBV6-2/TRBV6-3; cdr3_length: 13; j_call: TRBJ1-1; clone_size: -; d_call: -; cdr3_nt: TGTGCCAGCAGTTACTTTGGAGGGACTGAAGCTTTCTTT; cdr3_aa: CASSYFGGTEAFF
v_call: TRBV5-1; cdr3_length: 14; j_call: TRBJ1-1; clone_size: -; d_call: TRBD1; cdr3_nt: TGCGCCAGCAGCTTGGAGGGACAGGGGACTGAAGCTTTCTTT; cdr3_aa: CASSLEGQGTEAFF
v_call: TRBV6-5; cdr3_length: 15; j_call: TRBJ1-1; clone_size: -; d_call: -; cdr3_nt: TGTGCCAGCAGTTACAGGGACACCCGAGACACTGAAGCTTTCTTT; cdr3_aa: CASSYRDTRDTEAFF
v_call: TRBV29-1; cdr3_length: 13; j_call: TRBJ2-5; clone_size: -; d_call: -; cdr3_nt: TGCAGCGCCGCCGGTACAGTCATAGAGACCCAGTACTTC; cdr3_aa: CSAAGTVIETQYF
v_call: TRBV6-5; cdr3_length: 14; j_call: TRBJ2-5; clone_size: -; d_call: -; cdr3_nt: TGTGCCAGCATCGGGACTGCCCCCCAAGAGACCCAGTACTTC; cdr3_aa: CASIGTAPQETQYF
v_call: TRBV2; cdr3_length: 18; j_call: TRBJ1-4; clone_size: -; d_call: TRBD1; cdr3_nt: TGTGCCAGCATGCTAACTGCGGGACAGGTTGGCGGGAATGAAAAACTGTTTTTT; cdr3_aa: CASMLTAGQVGGNEKLFF
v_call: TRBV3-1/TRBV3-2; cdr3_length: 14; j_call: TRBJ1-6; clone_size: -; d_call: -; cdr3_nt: TGTGCCAGCAGCCAGAACGAGGGTATATCACCCCTCCACTTT; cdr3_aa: CASSQNEGISPLHF
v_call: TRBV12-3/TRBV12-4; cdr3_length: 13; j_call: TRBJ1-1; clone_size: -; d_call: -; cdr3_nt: TGTGCCAGCAGTTGGACAGCAAACACTGAAGCTTTCTTT; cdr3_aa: CASSWTANTEAFF
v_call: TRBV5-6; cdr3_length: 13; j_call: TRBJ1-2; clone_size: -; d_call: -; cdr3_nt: TGTGCCAGCAGCCTTTGGGAAGACTATGGCTACACCTTC; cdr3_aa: CASSLWEDYGYTF
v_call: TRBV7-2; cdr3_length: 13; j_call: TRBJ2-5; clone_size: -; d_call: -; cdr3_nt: TGTGCCAGCAGCTTATATCCGCAAGAGACCCAGTACTTC; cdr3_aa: CASSLYPQETQYF
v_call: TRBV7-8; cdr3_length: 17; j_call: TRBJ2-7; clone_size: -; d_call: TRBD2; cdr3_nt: TGTGCCAGCAGCTTAGCCCGGGGCGGGGGGTTCTCCTACGAGCAGTACTTC; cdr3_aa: CASSLARGGGFSYEQYF
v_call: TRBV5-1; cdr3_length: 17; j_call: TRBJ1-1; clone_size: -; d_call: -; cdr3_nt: TGCGCCAGCAGCTTGGCTCCTGCAAAGGAATACGGCACTGAAGCTTTCTTT; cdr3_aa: CASSLAPAKEYGTEAFF
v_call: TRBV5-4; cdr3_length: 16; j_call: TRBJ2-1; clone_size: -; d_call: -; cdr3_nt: TGTGCCAGCAGCTTATTGTTTCGGGGGGCCCACAATGAGCAGTTCTTC; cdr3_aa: CASSLLFRGAHNEQFF
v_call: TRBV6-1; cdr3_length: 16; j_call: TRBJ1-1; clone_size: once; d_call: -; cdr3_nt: TGTGCCAGCAGTGAACGGCAGGCCGGTCCGGGGACTGAAGCTTTCTTT; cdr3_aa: CASSERQAGPGTEAFF
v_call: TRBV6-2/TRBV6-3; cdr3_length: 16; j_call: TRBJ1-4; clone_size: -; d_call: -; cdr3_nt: TGTGCCAGCAGTAGCAGTCTGCGGTCGGCTAATGAAAAACTGTTTTTT; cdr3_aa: CASSSSLRSANEKLFF
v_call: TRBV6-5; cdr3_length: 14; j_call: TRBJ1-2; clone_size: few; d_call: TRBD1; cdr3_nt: TGTGCCAGCAGGACAGGGTTCCCCAACTATGGCTACACCTTC; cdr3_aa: CASRTGFPNYGYTF
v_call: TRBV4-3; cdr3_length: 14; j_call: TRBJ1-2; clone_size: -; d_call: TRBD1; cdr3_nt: TGCGCCAGCAGCCTTGCGACAGGGGCAGGAGGCTACACCTTC; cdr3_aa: CASSLATGAGGYTF
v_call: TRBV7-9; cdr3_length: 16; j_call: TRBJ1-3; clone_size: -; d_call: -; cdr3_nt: TGTGCCAGCAGCTTAGGACCAAGGGGATCTGGAAACACCATATATTTT; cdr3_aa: CASSLGPRGSGNTIYF
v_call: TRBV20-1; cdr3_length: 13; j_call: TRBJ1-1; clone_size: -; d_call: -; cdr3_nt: TGCAGTGCTAGTAGGGAACCAGACACTGAAGCTTTCTTT; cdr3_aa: CSASREPDTEAFF
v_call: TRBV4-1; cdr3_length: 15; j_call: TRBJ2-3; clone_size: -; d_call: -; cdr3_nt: TGCGCCAGCAGCCAAGATTCGAGAAGGTTGAGTACGCAGTATTTT; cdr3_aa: CASSQDSRRLSTQYF
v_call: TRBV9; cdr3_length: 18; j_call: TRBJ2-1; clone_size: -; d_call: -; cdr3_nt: TGTGCCAGCAGCGTAGGCCCTACAACAGTGTTGGGGTACAATGAGCAGTTCTTC; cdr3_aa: CASSVGPTTVLGYNEQFF
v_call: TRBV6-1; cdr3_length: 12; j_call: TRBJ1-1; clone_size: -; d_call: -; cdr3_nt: TGTGCCAGCAGGGAAGGGGGCACTGAAGCTTTCTTT; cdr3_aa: CASREGGTEAFF
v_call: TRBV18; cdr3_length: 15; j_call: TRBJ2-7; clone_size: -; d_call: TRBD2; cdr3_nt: TGTGCCAGCTCACCCTCGTGGGGGGGGGCCTACGAGCAGTACTTC; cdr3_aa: CASSPSWGGAYEQYF
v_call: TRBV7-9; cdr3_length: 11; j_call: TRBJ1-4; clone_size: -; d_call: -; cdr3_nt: TGTGCCAGCAGCTTCCGGGACTCACTGTTTTTT; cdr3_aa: CASSFRDSLFF
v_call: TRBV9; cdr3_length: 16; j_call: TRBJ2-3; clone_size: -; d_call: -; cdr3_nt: TGTGCCAGCAGCGTAGCTGAGGGGGAGCCCAATGATACGCAGTATTTT; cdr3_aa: CASSVAEGEPNDTQYF
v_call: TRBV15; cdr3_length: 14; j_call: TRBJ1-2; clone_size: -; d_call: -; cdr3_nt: TGTGCCACCAGCAGAGATTATCGAACGTGTGGCTACACCTTC; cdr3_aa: CATSRDYRTCGYTF
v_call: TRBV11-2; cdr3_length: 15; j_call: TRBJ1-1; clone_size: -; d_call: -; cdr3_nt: TGTGCCAGCAGCACATCTGGGGCCCCGAACACTGAAGCTTTCTTT; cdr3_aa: CASSTSGAPNTEAFF
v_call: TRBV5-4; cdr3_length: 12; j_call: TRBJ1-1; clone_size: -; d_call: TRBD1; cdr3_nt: TGTGCCACCGGGACAGGGGGCATGGAAGCTTTCTTT; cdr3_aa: CATGTGGMEAFF
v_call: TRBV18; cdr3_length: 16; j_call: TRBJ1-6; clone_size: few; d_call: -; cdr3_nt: TGTGCCAGCTCACCTGGGAGCTGGGCTAGATATTCACCCCTCCACTTT; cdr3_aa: CASSPGSWARYSPLHF
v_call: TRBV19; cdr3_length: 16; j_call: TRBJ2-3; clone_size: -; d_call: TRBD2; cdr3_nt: TGTGCCAGTAGTATAGATCAAGCGGGGAGCGCAGATACGCAGTATTTT; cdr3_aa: CASSIDQAGSADTQYF
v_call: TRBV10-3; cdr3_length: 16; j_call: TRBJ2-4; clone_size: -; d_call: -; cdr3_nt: TGTGCCATCAGTGAGTCCCCCGGTCTAGCCAAAAACATTCAGTACTTC; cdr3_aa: CAISESPGLAKNIQYF
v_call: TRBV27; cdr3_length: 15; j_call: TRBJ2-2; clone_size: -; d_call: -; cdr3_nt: TGTGCCAGCAGTTTCTCAGGGGAGACGGCCGGGGAGCTGTTTTTT; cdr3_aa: CASSFSGETAGELFF
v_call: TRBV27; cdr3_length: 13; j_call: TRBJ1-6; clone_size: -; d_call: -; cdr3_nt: TGTGCCAGCAGTCTACACAGGGCTTCACCCCTCCACTTT; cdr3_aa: CASSLHRASPLHF
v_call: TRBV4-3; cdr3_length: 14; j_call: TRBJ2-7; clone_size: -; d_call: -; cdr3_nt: TGCGCCAGCAGACTAAATTGGGGGGTAAACGAGCAGTACTTC; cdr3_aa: CASRLNWGVNEQYF
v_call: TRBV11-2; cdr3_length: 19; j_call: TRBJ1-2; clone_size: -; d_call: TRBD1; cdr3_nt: TGTGCCAGCAGCCCTCCTCGACAGGGGGCGTGGAGGCGGATCTATGGCTACACCTTC; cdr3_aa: CASSPPRQGAWRRIYGYTF
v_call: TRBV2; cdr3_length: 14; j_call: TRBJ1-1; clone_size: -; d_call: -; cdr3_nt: TGTGCCAGCAGTGAAGAGGGGACGTACTCTGAAGCTTTCTTT; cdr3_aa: CASSEEGTYSEAFF
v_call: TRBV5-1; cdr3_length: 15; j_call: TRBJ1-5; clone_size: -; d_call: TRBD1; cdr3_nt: TGCGCCAGCAGCTTGACGGGACAGGGAGATCAGCCCCAGCATTTT; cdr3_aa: CASSLTGQGDQPQHF
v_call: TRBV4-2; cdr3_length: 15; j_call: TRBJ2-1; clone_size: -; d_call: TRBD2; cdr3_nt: TGTGCCAGCAGCTTTACTAGCGGGGGATACAATGAGCAGTTCTTC; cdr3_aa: CASSFTSGGYNEQFF
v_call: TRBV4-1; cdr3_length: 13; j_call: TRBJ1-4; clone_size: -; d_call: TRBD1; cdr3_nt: TGCGCCAGCAAAGGAGCAGGGGGGGGGAAACTGTTTTTT; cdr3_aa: CASKGAGGGKLFF
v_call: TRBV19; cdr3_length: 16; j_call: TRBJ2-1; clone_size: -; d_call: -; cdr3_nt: TGTGCCAGTAGCCTTTTAACAGGGACGGACTACAATGAGCAGTTCTTC; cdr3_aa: CASSLLTGTDYNEQFF
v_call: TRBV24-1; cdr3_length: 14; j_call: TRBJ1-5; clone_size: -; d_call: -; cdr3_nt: TGTGCCACCAGTGATTCCGGAGAGAATCAGCCCCAGCATTTT; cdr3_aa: CATSDSGENQPQHF
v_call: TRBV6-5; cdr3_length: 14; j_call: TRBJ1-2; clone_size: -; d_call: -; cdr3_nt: TGTGCCAGCAGTTACTCAGCGTCATACTATGGCTACACCTTC; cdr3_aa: CASSYSASYYGYTF
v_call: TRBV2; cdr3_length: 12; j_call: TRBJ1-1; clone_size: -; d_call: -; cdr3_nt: TGTGCCAGCAGCTTCGGGGGCGGTGAAGCTTTCTTT; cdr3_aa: CASSFGGGEAFF
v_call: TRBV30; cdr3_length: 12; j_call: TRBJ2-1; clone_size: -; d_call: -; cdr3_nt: TGTGCCTGGAGTGTCGGACGGAATGAGCAGTTCTTC; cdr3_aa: CAWSVGRNEQFF
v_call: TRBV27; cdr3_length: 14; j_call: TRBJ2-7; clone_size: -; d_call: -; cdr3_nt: TGTGCCAGCAGTCAGATGACTAGCTCCTACGAGCAGTACTTC; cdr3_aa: CASSQMTSSYEQYF
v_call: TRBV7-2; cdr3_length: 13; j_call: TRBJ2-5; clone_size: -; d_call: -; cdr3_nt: TGTGCCAGCAGCTTAGGGGGTCAAGAGACCCAGTACTTC; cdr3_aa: CASSLGGQETQYF
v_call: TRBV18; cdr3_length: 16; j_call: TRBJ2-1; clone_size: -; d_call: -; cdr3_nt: TGTGCCAGCTCACCAAGCTCAGGGGTTATGAACAATGAGCAGTTCTTC; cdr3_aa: CASSPSSGVMNNEQFF
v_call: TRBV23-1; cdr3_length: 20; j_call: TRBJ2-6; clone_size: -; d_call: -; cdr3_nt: TGCGCCAGCAGTCAATCAGGGTGGTGGGACACCATTAGTGGGGCCAACGTCCTGACTTTC; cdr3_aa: CASSQSGWWDTISGANVLTF
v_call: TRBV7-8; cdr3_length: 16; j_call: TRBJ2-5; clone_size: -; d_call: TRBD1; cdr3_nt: TGTGCCAGCAGCGTACCACCGGGACAGGGTAGCGGGACCCAGTACTTC; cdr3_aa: CASSVPPGQGSGTQYF